A selection of T cell receptor beta chains follows, all from one sample in a study of shared clonotypes between healthy human individuals. Profiling relied on immunoSEQ multiplex PCR, and the TCRdb table lists in-frame clones only, not all of them. The sample includes 2 million or so clones, about 95% of them seen just once. The material sequenced was naive CD8+ T cells sorted from blood. These receptors came from a man aged 18 to 30 in good health. The CDR3 runs from the conserved cysteine through the conserved F or W. The D gene is left open where the match is weak. For some rows the clone size is stated as once, few or many, or as a class when expanded; others skip it.

J gene: TRBJ1-1
D gene: NA
clone size: NA
V gene: TRBV2
CDR3 DNA: TGTGCCAGCAGTGATAGATCCAGCGATGGGACTGAAGCTTTCTTT
CDR3 protein: CASSDRSSDGTEAFF

J gene: TRBJ1-1
D gene: NA
clone size: NA
V gene: TRBV11-2
CDR3 DNA: TGTGCCAGCAGCCTAGAGGTTGGGCCGAACACTGAAGCTTTCTTT
CDR3 protein: CASSLEVGPNTEAFF

J gene: TRBJ2-1
D gene: NA
clone size: NA
V gene: TRBV29-1
CDR3 DNA: TGCAGCGTTGAAAGCCTTAGTTACAATGAGCAGTTCTTC
CDR3 protein: CSVESLSYNEQFF

J gene: TRBJ2-5
D gene: NA
clone size: NA
V gene: TRBV7-3
CDR3 DNA: TGTGCCAGCAGCTTAACACCAGAGACCCAGTACTTC
CDR3 protein: CASSLTPETQYF

J gene: TRBJ1-1
D gene: NA
clone size: NA
V gene: TRBV11-1
CDR3 DNA: TGTGCCAGCAGCCCGGGAATCTTCGCGGAGAACACTGAAGCTTTCTTT
CDR3 protein: CASSPGIFAENTEAFF

J gene: TRBJ2-2
D gene: NA
clone size: NA
V gene: TRBV28
CDR3 DNA: TGTGCCAGCAGTTTCTCTATTGCGACAACGAACACCGGGGAGCTGTTTTTT
CDR3 protein: CASSFSIATTNTGELFF

J gene: TRBJ2-2
D gene: NA
clone size: NA
V gene: TRBV18
CDR3 DNA: TGTGCCAGCTCACACCTCACCGGGGAGCTGTTTTTT
CDR3 protein: CASSHLTGELFF

J gene: TRBJ2-7
D gene: TRBD2
clone size: NA
V gene: TRBV29-1
CDR3 DNA: TGCAGCGTACGGACTAGCGACTTCTACGAGCAGTACTTC
CDR3 protein: CSVRTSDFYEQYF

J gene: TRBJ2-2
D gene: NA
clone size: once
V gene: TRBV25-1
CDR3 DNA: TGTGCCAGCCCCCGCCGTCGCGGGGAGCTGTTTTTT
CDR3 protein: CASPRRRGELFF

J gene: TRBJ2-7
D gene: TRBD2
clone size: NA
V gene: TRBV27
CDR3 DNA: TGTGCCAGCAGTTTTGGTAGCGGGGCCTCCTACGAGCAGTACTTC
CDR3 protein: CASSFGSGASYEQYF

J gene: TRBJ1-5
D gene: TRBD1
clone size: once
V gene: TRBV27
CDR3 DNA: TGTGCCAGCAGTACACAGGGGGATGGACAGCCCCAGCATTTT
CDR3 protein: CASSTQGDGQPQHF

J gene: TRBJ2-5
D gene: NA
clone size: NA
V gene: TRBV2
CDR3 DNA: TGTGCCAGCAGTGACACGAACCAAGAGACCCAGTACTTC
CDR3 protein: CASSDTNQETQYF

J gene: TRBJ2-7
D gene: TRBD1
clone size: once
V gene: TRBV7-8
CDR3 DNA: TGTGCCAGCAGCTTAGACCCCGGGACAGGTGTGTCCTACGAGCAGTACTTC
CDR3 protein: CASSLDPGTGVSYEQYF

J gene: TRBJ2-3
D gene: NA
clone size: once
V gene: TRBV27
CDR3 DNA: TGTGCCAGCTCGACCCCGGACGAATCAGTGGATACGCAGTATTTT
CDR3 protein: CASSTPDESVDTQYF

J gene: TRBJ2-7
D gene: NA
clone size: NA
V gene: TRBV5-1
CDR3 DNA: TGCGCAAGCAGTCCCGGGCTAGTCTACTACGAGCAGTACTTC
CDR3 protein: CASSPGLVYYEQYF

J gene: TRBJ2-5
D gene: NA
clone size: NA
V gene: TRBV4-1
CDR3 DNA: TGCGCCAGCAGCCAAGTGGTCGGGCCAGAGACCCAGTACTTC
CDR3 protein: CASSQVVGPETQYF

J gene: TRBJ2-5
D gene: NA
clone size: NA
V gene: TRBV7-9
CDR3 DNA: TGTGCCAGCAGCTTAGTGATGGGGACCCAGTACTTC
CDR3 protein: CASSLVMGTQYF

J gene: TRBJ2-3
D gene: NA
clone size: NA
V gene: TRBV10-1
CDR3 DNA: TGCGCCAGCAGTGAGTCGCGTTGGGTGACGGATACGCAGTATTTT
CDR3 protein: CASSESRWVTDTQYF

J gene: TRBJ2-7
D gene: NA
clone size: NA
V gene: TRBV5-1
CDR3 DNA: TGCGCCAGCAGCTCGAAAGAGGAGCTCTCCTACGAGCAGTACTTC
CDR3 protein: CASSSKEELSYEQYF

J gene: TRBJ2-7
D gene: TRBD1
clone size: once
V gene: TRBV2
CDR3 DNA: TGTGCCAGCAGTGAAGGCAGGGGGCCTTACGAGCAGTACTTC
CDR3 protein: CASSEGRGPYEQYF

J gene: TRBJ1-5
D gene: NA
clone size: NA
V gene: TRBV19
CDR3 DNA: TGTGCCAGTAGTATAAGAGATAGCAATCAGCCCCAGCATTTT
CDR3 protein: CASSIRDSNQPQHF

J gene: TRBJ2-7
D gene: TRBD1
clone size: NA
V gene: TRBV28
CDR3 DNA: TGTGCCAGCAGTTTCTCCGTGGGGGACAGGAGCTCCTACGAGCAGTACTTC
CDR3 protein: CASSFSVGDRSSYEQYF

J gene: TRBJ1-2
D gene: TRBD1
clone size: NA
V gene: TRBV13
CDR3 DNA: TGTGCCAGCAGCGTGGGACAGACGAACTATGGCTACACCTTC
CDR3 protein: CASSVGQTNYGYTF

J gene: TRBJ2-5
D gene: NA
clone size: NA
V gene: TRBV27
CDR3 DNA: TGTGCCAGCAGTTTGTCCCTTTACCACCAAGAGACCCAGTACTTC
CDR3 protein: CASSLSLYHQETQYF

J gene: TRBJ2-7
D gene: TRBD1
clone size: NA
V gene: TRBV2
CDR3 DNA: TGTGCCAGCAGCGAGGGGGCGCGGATCTACGAGCAGTACTTC
CDR3 protein: CASSEGARIYEQYF

J gene: TRBJ2-2
D gene: TRBD2
clone size: NA
V gene: TRBV9
CDR3 DNA: TGTGCCAGTCTAGGGACTAGCGGACATTTCGCGGACACCGGGGAGCTGTTTTTT
CDR3 protein: CASLGTSGHFADTGELFF

J gene: TRBJ2-7
D gene: NA
clone size: NA
V gene: TRBV11-2
CDR3 DNA: TGTGCCAGCAGCTTAGAGACCGCCTACGAGCAGTACTTC
CDR3 protein: CASSLETAYEQYF

J gene: TRBJ1-3
D gene: TRBD1
clone size: NA
V gene: TRBV27
CDR3 DNA: TGTGCCAGCAGTTTACGTGTACGACAGGGGGCCAGAAACACCATATATTTT
CDR3 protein: CASSLRVRQGARNTIYF

J gene: TRBJ1-5
D gene: NA
clone size: NA
V gene: TRBV19
CDR3 DNA: TGTGCCAGTAGTCAGAAGAATCAGCCCCAGCATTTT
CDR3 protein: CASSQKNQPQHF

J gene: TRBJ2-5
D gene: NA
clone size: NA
V gene: TRBV29-1
CDR3 DNA: TGCAGCGTTGAAGATCGGACCGGCGAGACCCAGTACTTC
CDR3 protein: CSVEDRTGETQYF